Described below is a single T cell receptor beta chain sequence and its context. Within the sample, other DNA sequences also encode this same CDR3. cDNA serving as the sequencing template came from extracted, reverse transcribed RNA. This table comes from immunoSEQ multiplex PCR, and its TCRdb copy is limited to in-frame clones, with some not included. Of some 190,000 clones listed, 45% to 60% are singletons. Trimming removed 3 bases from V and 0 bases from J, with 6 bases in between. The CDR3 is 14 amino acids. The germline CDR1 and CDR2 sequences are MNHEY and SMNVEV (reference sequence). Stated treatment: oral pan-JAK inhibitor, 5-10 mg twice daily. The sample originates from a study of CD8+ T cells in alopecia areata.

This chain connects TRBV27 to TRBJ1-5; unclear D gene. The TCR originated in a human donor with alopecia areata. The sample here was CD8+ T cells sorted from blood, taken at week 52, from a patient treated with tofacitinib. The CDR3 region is CASSLRDSNQPQHF. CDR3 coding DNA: TGTGCCAGCAGTTTGAGGGATAGCAATCAGCCCCAGCATTTT.